This TCR beta chain was identified during a study of blood T cell repertoires in COVID-19. Overall study context: The United States, Italy and Spain provided the acute and convalescent COVID-19 samples. Sample material is recorded as cDNA or gDNA derived from T cells, B-cell-depleted T cells, or PBMCs.

Sequencing was performed with immunoSEQ multiplex PCR; in TCRdb, only in-frame clones are kept and a portion is missing. The repertoire holds fewer than 450,000 clones, with roughly 90% as singletons. The sequence derives from a woman aged 65 to 85 with COVID-19, enrolled during active disease. The sequenced material came from peripheral blood.

The chain's CDR3 is CASGITDTQYF. The CDR3 DNA reads TGTGCCTCGGGGATCACAGATACGCAGTATTTT. This chain joins TRBV19 and TRBJ2-3, with a tentative D call TRBD2 (5 bases). The germline V gene encodes CDR1 LNHDA and CDR2 SQIVND (reference sequence). This CDR3 is 11 amino acids long. V lost 11 bases and J 2 bases, leaving 8 bases between the germline ends.